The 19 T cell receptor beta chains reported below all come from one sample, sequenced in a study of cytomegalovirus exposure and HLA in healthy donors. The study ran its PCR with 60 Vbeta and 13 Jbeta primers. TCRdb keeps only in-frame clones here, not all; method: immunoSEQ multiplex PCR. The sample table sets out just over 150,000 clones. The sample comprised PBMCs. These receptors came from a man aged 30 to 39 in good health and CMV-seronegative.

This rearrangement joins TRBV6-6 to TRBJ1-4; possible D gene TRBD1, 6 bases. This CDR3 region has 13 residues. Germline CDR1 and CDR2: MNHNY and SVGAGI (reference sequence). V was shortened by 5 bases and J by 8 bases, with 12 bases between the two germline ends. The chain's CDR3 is CASSGYREEKLFF. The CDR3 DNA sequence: TGTGCCAGCAGTGGTTACAGGGAGGAAAAACTGTTTTTT.

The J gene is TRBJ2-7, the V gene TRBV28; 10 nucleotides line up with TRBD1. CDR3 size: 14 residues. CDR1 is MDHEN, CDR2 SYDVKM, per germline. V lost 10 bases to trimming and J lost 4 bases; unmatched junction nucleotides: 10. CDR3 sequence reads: CATTGTGDSYEQYF. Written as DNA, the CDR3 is TGTGCCACTACCGGGACAGGGGATTCTTACGAGCAGTACTTC. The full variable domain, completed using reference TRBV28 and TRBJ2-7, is DVKVTQSSRYLVKRTGEKVFLECVQDMDHENMFWYRQDPGLGLRLIYFSYDVKMKEKGDIPEGYSVSREKKERFSLILESASTNQTSMYLCATTGTGDSYEQYFGPGTRLTVT.

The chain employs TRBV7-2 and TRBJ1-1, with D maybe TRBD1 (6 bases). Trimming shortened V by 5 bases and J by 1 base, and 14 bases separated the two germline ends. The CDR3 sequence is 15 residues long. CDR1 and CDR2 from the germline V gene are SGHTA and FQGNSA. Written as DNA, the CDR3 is TGTGCCAGCAGCCCCAGGGCAGGGGAGAACACTGAAGCTTTCTTT. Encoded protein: CASSPRAGENTEAFF.

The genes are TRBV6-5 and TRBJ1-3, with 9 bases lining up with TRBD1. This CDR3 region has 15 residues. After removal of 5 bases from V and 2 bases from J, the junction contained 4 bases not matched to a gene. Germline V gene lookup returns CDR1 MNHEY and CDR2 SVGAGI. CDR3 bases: TGTGCCAGCAGTCTAACAGGGGGCACTGGAAACACCATATATTTT. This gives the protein CASSLTGGTGNTIYF.

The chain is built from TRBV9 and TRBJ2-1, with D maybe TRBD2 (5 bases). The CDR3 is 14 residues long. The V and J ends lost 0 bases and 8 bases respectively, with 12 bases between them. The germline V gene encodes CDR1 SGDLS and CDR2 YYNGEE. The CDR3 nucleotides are TGTGCCAGCAGCGTAGTGTTCTTTAGCGATGAGCAGTTCTTC. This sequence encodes CASSVVFFSDEQFF.

The CDR3 DNA sequence: TGTGCCAGCAGCTTAGGACAGTCTGAGCAGTACTTC. Translation gives CASSLGQSEQYF. J is TRBJ2-5 and V is TRBV5-6; perhaps TRBD1 as D (6 bases). The V gene lost 2 bases and the J gene lost 11 bases, with 13 bases spanning the gap. In germline, CDR1 is SGHDT, CDR2 YYEEEE. The CDR3 length is 12 residues.

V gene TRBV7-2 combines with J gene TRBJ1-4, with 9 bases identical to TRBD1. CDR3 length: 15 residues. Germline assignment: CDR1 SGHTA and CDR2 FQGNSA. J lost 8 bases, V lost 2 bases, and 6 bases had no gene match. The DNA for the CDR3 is TGTGCCAGCAGCTTATTAGGGACAGGGAGAGAAAAACTGTTTTTT. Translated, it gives CASSLLGTGREKLFF.

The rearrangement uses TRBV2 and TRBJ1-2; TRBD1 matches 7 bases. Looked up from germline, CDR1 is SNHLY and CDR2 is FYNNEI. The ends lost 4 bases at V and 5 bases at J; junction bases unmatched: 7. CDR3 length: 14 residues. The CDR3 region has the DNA TGTGCCAGCAGTGGACAGGGAAGCCAATATGGCTACACCTTC. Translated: CASSGQGSQYGYTF.

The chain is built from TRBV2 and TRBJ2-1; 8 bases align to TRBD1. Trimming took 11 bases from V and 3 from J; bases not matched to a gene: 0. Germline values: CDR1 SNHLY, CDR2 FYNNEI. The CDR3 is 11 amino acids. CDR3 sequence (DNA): TGTGCCGGACAGGGCTACAATGAGCAGTTCTTC. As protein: CAGQGYNEQFF.

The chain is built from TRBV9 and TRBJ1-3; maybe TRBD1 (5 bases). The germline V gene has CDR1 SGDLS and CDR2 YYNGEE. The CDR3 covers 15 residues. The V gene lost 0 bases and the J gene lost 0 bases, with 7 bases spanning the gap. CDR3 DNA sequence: TGTGCCAGCAGCGTAGGGGGCATCTCTGGAAACACCATATATTTT. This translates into CASSVGGISGNTIYF.

CDR3 sequence reads: CASSLQGGNQPQHF. In nucleotides, the CDR3 is TGCGCCAGCAGCTTGCAGGGTGGCAATCAGCCCCAGCATTTT. The chain has TRBV5-1 and TRBJ1-5; D might be TRBD1 (5 bases). Looked up from germline, CDR1 is SGHRS and CDR2 is YFSETQ. This CDR3 spans 14 amino acids. V shed 1 base and J shed 2 bases, with 7 bases lying between them. Supplemented by reference TRBV5-1 and TRBJ1-5, the full variable domain reads KAGVTQTPRYLIKTRGQQVTLSCSPISGHRSVSWYQQTPGQGLQFLFEYFSETQRNKGNFPGRFSGRQFSNSRSEMNVSTLELGDSALYLCASSLQGGNQPQHFGDGTRLSIL.

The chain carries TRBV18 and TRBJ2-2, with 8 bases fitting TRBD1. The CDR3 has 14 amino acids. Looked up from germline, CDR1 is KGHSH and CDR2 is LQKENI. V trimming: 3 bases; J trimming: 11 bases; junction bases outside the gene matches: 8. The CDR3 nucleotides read TGTGCCAGCTCACCCCCCCCAGGGGGCGGCGAGCTGTTTTTT. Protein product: CASSPPPGGGELFF.

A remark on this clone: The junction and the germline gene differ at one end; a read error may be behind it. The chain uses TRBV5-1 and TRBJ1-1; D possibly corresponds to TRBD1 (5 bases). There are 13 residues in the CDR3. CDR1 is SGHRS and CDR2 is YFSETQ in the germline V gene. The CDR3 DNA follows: TGCGCCAGCACCTTGTCAGGGTTCACTGAAGCTTTCTTT. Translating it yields CASTLSGFTEAFF.

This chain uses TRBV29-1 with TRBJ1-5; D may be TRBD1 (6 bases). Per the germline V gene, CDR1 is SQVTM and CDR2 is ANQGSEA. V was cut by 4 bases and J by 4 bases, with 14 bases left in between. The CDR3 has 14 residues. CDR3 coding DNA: TGCAGCGTTGGGGTAGCAGGGGATAATCAGCCCCAGCATTTT. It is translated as CSVGVAGDNQPQHF.

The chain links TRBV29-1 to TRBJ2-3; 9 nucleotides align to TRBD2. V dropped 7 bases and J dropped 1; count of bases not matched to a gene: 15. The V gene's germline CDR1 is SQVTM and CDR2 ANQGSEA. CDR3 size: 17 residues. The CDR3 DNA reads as TGCAGCGGCCAAGGGGAGGCGGGAGGGATCGGCACAGATACGCAGTATTTT. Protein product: CSGQGEAGGIGTDTQYF.

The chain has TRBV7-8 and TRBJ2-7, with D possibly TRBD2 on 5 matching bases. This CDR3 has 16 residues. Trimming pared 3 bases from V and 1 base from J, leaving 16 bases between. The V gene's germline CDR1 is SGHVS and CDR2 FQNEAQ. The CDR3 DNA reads TGTGCCAGCAGCTTTTCAGTGGGAGAGGGATCCTACGAGCAGTACTTC. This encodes CASSFSVGEGSYEQYF. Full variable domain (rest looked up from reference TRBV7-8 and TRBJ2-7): GAGVSQSPRYKVAKRGQDVALRCDPISGHVSLFWYQQALGQGPEFLTYFQNEAQLDKSGLPSDRFFAERPEGSVSTLKIQRTQQEDSAVYLCASSFSVGEGSYEQYFGPGTRLTVT.

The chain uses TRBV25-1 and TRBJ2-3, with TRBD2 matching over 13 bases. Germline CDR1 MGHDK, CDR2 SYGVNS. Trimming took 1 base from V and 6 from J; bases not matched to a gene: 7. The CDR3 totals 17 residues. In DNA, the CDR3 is TGTGCCAGCAGTGAATTAGGACTAGCGGGAGCAGGGGATACGCAGTATTTT. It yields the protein CASSELGLAGAGDTQYF.

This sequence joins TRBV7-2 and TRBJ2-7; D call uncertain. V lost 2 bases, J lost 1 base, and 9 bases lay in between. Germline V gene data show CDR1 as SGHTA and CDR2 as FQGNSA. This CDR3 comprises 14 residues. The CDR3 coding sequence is TGTGCCAGCAGCTTACGACTGAGGTCCTACGAGCAGTACTTC. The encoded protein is CASSLRLRSYEQYF.

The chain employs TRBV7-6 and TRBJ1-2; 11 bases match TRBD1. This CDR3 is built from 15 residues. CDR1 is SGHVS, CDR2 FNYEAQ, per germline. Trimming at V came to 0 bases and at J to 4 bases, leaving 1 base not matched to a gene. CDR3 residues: CASSLAGTGGYGYTF. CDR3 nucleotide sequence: TGTGCCAGCAGCTTAGCCGGGACAGGGGGCTATGGCTACACCTTC.